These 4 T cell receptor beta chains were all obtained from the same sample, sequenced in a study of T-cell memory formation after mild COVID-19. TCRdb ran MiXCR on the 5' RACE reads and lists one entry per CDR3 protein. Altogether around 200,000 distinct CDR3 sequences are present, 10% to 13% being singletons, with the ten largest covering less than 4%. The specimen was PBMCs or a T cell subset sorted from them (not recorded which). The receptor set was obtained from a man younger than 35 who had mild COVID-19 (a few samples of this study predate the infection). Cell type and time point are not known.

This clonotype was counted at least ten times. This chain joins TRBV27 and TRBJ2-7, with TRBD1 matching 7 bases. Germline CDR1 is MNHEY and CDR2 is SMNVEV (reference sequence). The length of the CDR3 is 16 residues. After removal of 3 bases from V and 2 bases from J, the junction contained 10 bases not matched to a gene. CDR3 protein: CASSFLLGTEAYEQYV. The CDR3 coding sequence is TGTGCCAGCAGTTTCCTCTTGGGGACAGAGGCCTACGAGCAGTACGTC.

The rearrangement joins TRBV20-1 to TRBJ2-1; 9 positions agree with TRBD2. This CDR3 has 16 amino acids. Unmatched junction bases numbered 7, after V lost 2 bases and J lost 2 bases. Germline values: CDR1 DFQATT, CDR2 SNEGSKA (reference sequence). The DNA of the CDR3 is TGCAGTGCTAGATCGGGGACTAGCACGGCCTACAATGAGCAGTTCTTC. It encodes CSARSGTSTAYNEQFF.

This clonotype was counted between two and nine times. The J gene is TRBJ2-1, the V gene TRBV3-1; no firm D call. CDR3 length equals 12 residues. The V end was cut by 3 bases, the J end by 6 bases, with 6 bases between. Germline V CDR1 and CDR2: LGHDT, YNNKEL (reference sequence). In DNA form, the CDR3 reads TGTGCCAGCAGCCATAGTCCCAATGAGCAGTTCTTC. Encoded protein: CASSHSPNEQFF.

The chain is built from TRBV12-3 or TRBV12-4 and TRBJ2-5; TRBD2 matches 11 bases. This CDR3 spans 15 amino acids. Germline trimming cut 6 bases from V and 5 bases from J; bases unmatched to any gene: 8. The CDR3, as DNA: TGTGCCAGCAGCTCTCTAGCGGGGGGCCGGGAGACCCAGTACTTC. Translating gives CASSSLAGGRETQYF.